This note documents a single TCR beta chain sequence. The antigen is not known. This may stem from a read error, because a much larger clone lies one nucleotide away. The sorting of naive CD8 T cells used the CD8+CD4-CCR7+CD45RA+ phenotype. The sample originates from a study of molecular identifiers for immune sequencing clone quantification. Study results and caveats: Spiked-in Jurkat TCR RNA corresponding to one cell was reported as detectable against 990,000 or so naive cells. It was shown that clones above 20 RNA copies held over 99% of effector molecules, but under 1% in naive cells.

TCRdb re-called the PCR reads through MiXCR, storing one row per CDR3 protein. The sample lists 85,000 to 120,000 distinct CDR3 sequences, under 40% occurring once. V dropped 0 bases and J dropped 9 bases, with 8 bases sitting between them. The V gene's germline CDR1 is LGHDT and CDR2 YNNKEL (reference sequence). The CDR3 length is 12 residues. The sequencing input was naive CD8+ T cells from blood, with Jurkat cell RNA spiked in. Stated subset: FACS-sorted CD8+CD4-CCR7+CD45RA+ naive T cells. The receptor was isolated from a human donor in good health. Some libraries in this study had Jurkat cell RNA spiked in. The chain employs TRBV3-1 and TRBJ2-5; D not resolved. CDR3 residues: CASSQDFPPQYF. In DNA, the CDR3 is TGTGCCAGCAGCCAAGATTTCCCGCCCCAGTACTTC.